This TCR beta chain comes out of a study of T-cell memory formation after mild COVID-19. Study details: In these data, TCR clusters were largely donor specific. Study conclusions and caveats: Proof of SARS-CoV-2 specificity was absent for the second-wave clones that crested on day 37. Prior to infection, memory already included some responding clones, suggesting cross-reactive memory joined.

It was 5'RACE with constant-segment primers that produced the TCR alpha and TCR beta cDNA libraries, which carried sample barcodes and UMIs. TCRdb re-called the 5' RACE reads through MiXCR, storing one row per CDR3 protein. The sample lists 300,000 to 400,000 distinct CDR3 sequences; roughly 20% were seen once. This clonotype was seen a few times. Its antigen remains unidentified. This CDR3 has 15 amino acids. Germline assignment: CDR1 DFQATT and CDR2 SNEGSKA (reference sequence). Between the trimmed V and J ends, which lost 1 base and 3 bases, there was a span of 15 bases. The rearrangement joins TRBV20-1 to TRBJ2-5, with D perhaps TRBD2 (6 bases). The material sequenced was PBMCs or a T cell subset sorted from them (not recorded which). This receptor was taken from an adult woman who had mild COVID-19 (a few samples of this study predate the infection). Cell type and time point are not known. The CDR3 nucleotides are TGCAGTGCTAGAGGGCTAGCGTCCGCCAAAGAGACCCAGTACTTC. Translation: CSARGLASAKETQYF.